The T cell receptor beta chain under discussion was sequenced for a study of T-cell memory formation after mild COVID-19. TCRdb passed the 5' RACE reads through MiXCR, listing each CDR3 protein once. This repertoire shows 450,000 or so distinct CDR3 sequences, roughly 25% found once; its top ten account for roughly an eighth. Regarding this clonotype: As yet, its antigen is unknown.

Between the trimmed V and J ends, which lost 6 bases and 5 bases, there was a span of 15 bases. The V gene's germline CDR1 is LGHDT and CDR2 YNNKEL (reference sequence). This CDR3 is built from 14 residues. Study-level findings and limits: CD4/CD8 balance held among clones contracting day 15 to 85, and later expanders leaned CD4+.

The TCR comes from an adult woman who had mild COVID-19 (a few samples of this study predate the infection). Cell type and time point are not known. The sample comprised PBMCs or a T cell subset sorted from them (not recorded which). The chain combines TRBV3-1 with TRBJ2-3; weak D call: TRBD2 (5 bases). In nucleotides, the CDR3 is TGTGCCAGCAGGTCGGGGAGCAGAGGAGATACGCAGTATTTT. Its translation: CASRSGSRGDTQYF.